These 5 T cell receptor beta chains came from one sample sequenced in a study of shared clonotypes between healthy human individuals. This table comes from immunoSEQ multiplex PCR, and its TCRdb copy is limited to in-frame clones, with some not included. The data show approximately 1.5 million clones, around 98.5% seen once. What was sequenced was naive CD4+ T cells sorted from blood. This sample's subset: CD45RA+ positively selected. These receptors all come from a man aged 30-40 years in good health.

This rearrangement joins TRBV19 to TRBJ2-7; maybe TRBD2 (6 bases). The CDR3 consists of 16 residues. The V and J ends lost 1 base and 1 base respectively, with 14 bases between them. The V gene's germline CDR1 is LNHDA and CDR2 SQIVND (reference sequence). The CDR3 is CASSIVGGIYSYEQYF. The CDR3 DNA is TGTGCCAGTAGTATAGTCGGCGGGATCTATTCCTACGAGCAGTACTTC.

The chain links TRBV2 to TRBJ1-2; 7 positions match TRBD1. The germline V gene has CDR1 SNHLY and CDR2 FYNNEI. This CDR3 contains 16 residues. Germline trimming cut 1 base from V and 4 bases from J; bases unmatched to any gene: 9. As DNA, the CDR3 is TGTGCCAGCAGTGAAGTGGGGGGACAGACCTTCTATGGCTACACCTTC. The encoded protein is CASSEVGGQTFYGYTF. Full variable domain (missing parts from reference TRBV2 and TRBJ1-2): EPEVTQTPSHQVTQMGQEVILRCVPISNHLYFYWYRQILGQKVEFLVSFYNNEISEKSEIFDDQFSVERPDGSNFTLKIRSTKLEDSAMYFCASSEVGGQTFYGYTFGSGTRLTVV.

This clone appeared once. V is TRBV28 and J is TRBJ2-4; D is possibly TRBD2 (7 bases). CDR3 length: 16 amino acids. Germline CDR1 MDHEN, CDR2 SYDVKM. V shed 2 bases and J shed 3 bases, with 14 bases lying between them. Here the CDR3 reads CASSLGAGASKNIQYF. The CDR3 nucleotides read TGTGCCAGCAGTTTAGGGGCGGGGGCGAGCAAAAACATTCAGTACTTC.

The chain recombines TRBV18 with TRBJ2-5; unclear D gene. CDR3 length: 14 residues. CDR1 and CDR2 (germline): KGHSH, LQKENI. V was pared by 0 bases and J by 5 bases, with 10 bases between. CDR3 coding DNA: TGTGCCAGCTCACCACCGAGTGAGGCGGAGACCCAGTACTTC. Translating it yields CASSPPSEAETQYF.

J is TRBJ2-1 and V is TRBV29-1, with unresolved D. Germline CDR1 and CDR2: SQVTM and ANQGSEA. This CDR3 comprises 13 residues. V gave up 0 bases and J gave up 4 bases, with 7 bases separating them. The CDR3 nucleotides are TGCAGCGTTGAAGATCGCGGATACAATGAGCAGTTCTTC. This sequence encodes CSVEDRGYNEQFF.